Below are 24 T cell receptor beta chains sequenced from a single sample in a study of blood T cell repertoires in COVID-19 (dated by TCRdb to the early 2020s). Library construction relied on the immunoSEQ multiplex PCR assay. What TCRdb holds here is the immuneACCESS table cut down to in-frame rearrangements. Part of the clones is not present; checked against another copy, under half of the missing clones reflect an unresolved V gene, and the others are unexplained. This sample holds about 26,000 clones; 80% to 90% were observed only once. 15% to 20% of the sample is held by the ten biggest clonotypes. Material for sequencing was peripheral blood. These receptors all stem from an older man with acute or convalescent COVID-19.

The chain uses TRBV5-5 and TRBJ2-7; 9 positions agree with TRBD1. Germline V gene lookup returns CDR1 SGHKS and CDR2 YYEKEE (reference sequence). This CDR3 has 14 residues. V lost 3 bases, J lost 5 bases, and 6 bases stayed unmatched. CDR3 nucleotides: TGTGCCAGCAGCTCTTGGGACAGGGTCAACGAGCAGTACTTC. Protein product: CASSSWDRVNEQYF.

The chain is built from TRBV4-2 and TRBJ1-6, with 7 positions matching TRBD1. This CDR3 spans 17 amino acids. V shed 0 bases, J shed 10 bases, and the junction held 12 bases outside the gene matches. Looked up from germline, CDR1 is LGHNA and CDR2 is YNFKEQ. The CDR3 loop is CASSQDNFEGAESPLHF. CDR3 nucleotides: TGTGCCAGCAGCCAAGATAATTTTGAGGGGGCCGAATCACCCCTCCACTTT.

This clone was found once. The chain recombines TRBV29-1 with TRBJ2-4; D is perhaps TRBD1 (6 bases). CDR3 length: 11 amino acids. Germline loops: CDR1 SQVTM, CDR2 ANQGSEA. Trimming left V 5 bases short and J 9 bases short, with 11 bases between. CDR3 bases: TGCAGCGTTAAACAGGGCGGCATTCAGTACTTC. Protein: CSVKQGGIQYF.

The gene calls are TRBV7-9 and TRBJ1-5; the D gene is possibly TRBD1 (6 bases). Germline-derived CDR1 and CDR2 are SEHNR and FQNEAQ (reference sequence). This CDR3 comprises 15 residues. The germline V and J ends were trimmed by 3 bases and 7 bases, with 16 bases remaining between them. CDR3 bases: TGTGCCAGCAGCTTTACGGGGGGCGCGGGACAGCCCCAGCATTTT. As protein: CASSFTGGAGQPQHF.

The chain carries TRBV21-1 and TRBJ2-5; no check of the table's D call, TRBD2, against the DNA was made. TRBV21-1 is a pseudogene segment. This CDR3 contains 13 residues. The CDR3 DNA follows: TGTGCCAGCAGAGGTGGGGGGATCGAGACCCAGTACTTC. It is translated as CASRGGGIETQYF.

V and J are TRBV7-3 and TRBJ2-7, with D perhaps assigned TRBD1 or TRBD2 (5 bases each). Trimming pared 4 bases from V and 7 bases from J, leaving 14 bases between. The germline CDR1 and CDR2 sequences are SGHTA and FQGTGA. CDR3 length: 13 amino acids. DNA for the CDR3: TGTGCCAGCAGCTCAACAGGTTCGGGAGAGCAGTACTTC. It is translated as CASSSTGSGEQYF. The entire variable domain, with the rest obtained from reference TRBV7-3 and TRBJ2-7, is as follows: GAGVSQTPSNKVTEKGKYVELRCDPISGHTALYWYRQSLGQGPEFLIYFQGTGAADDSGLPNDRFFAVRPEGSVSTLKIQRTERGDSAVYLCASSSTGSGEQYFGPGTRLTVT.

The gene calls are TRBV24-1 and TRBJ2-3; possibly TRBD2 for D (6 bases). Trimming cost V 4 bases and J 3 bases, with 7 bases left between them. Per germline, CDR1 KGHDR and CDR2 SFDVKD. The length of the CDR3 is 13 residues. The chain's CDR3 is CATSDGSTDTQYF. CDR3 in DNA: TGTGCCACCAGTGACGGGAGTACAGATACGCAGTATTTT.

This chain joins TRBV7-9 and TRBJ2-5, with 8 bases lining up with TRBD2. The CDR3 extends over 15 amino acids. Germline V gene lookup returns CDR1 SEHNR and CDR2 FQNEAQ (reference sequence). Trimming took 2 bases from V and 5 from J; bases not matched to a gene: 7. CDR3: CASSLTGGRLETQYF. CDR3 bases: TGTGCCAGCAGCTTAACGGGAGGGCGTTTGGAGACCCAGTACTTC.

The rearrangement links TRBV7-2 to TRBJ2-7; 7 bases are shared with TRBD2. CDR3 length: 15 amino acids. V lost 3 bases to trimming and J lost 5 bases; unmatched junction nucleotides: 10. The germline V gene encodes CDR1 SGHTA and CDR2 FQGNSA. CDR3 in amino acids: CASSLGYGRRDEQYF. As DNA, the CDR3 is TGTGCCAGCAGCTTGGGGTACGGGAGGAGGGACGAGCAGTACTTC.

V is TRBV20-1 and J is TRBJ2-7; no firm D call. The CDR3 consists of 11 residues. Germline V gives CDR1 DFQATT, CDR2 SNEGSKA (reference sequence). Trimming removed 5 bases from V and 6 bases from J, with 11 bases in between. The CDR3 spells CSAGEEREQYF. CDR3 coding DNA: TGCAGTGCTGGTGAGGAGCGCGAGCAGTACTTC.

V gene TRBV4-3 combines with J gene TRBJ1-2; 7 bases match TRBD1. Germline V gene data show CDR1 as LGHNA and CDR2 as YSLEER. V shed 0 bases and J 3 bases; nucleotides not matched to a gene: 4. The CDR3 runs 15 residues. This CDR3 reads CASSQEGTGDYGYTF. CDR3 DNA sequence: TGCGCCAGCAGCCAAGAGGGAACAGGGGACTATGGCTACACCTTC.

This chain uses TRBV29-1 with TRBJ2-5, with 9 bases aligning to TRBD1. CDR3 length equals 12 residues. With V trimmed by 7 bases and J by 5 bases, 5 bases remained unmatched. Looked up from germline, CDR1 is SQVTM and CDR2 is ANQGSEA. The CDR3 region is CSAGQGAETQYF. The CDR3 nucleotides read TGCAGCGCGGGACAGGGCGCCGAGACCCAGTACTTC.

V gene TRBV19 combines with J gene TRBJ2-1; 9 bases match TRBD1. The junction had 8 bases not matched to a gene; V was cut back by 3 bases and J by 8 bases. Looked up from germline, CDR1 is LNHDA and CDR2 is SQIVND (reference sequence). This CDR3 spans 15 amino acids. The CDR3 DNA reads TGTGCCAGTAGTATGGGGGACAGGGCCACCGATGAGCAGTTCTTC. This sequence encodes CASSMGDRATDEQFF.

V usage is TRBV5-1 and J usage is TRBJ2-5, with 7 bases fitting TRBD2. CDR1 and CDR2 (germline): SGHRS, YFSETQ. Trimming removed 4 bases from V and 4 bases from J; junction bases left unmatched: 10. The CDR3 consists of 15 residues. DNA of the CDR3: TGCGCCAGCAGCGGGACCGCGGGAGTGGGAGAGACCCAGTACTTC. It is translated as CASSGTAGVGETQYF. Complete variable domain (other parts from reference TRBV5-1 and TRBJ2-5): KAGVTQTPRYLIKTRGQQVTLSCSPISGHRSVSWYQQTPGQGLQFLFEYFSETQRNKGNFPGRFSGRQFSNSRSEMNVSTLELGDSALYLCASSGTAGVGETQYFGPGTRLLVL.

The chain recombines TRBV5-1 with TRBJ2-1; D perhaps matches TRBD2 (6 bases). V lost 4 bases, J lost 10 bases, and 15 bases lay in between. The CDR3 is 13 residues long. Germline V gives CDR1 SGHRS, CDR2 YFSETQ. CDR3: CASSRGGEEEQFF. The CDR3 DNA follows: TGCGCCAGCAGCAGGGGCGGGGAAGAAGAGCAGTTCTTC.

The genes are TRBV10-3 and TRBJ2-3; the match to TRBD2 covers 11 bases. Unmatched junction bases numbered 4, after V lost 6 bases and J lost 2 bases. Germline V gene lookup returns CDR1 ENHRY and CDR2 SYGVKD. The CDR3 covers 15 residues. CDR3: CAIRTSGSDTDTQYF. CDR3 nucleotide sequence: TGTGCCATCAGAACTAGCGGGAGCGACACAGATACGCAGTATTTT.

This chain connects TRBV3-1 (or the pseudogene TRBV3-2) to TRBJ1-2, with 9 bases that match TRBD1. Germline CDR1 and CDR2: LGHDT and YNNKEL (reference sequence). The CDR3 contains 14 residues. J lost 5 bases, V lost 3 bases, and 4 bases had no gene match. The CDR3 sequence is CASSQGQGGYGYTF. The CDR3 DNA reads TGTGCCAGCAGCCAGGGACAGGGCGGGTATGGCTACACCTTC.

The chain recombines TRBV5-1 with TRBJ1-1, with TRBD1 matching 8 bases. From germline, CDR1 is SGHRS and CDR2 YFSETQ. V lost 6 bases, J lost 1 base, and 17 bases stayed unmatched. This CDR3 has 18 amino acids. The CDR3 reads CASNPGGQGAVGNTEAFF. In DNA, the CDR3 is TGCGCCAGCAATCCTGGAGGCCAGGGGGCAGTGGGGAACACTGAAGCTTTCTTT.

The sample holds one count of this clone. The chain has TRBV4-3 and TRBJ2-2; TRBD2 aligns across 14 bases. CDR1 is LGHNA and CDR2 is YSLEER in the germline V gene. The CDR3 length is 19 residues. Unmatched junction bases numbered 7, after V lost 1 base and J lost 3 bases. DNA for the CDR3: TGCGCCAGCAGCCAAGCATTGGGACTAGCGGGAGCTTACACCGGGGAGCTGTTTTTT. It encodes CASSQALGLAGAYTGELFF.

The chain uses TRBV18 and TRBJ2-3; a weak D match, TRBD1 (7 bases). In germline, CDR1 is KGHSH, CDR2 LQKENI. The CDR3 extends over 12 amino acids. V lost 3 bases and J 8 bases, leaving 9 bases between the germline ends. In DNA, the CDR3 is TGTGCCAGCTCACCCCAGGGGGGTACGCAGTATTTT. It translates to CASSPQGGTQYF.

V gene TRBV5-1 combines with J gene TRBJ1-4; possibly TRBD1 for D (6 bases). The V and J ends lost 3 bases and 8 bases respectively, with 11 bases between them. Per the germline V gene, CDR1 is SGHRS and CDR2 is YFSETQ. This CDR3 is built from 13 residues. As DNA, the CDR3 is TGCGCCAGCAGCTCCGGACAGAAGGAAAAACTGTTTTTT. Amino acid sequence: CASSSGQKEKLFF.

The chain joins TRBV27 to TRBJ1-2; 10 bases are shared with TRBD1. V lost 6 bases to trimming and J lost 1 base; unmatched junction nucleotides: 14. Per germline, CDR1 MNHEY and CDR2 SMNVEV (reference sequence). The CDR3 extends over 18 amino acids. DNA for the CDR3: TGTGCCAGCAGGCCGGGACAGGGGAAAACAGGATTTAACTATGGCTACACCTTC. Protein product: CASRPGQGKTGFNYGYTF.

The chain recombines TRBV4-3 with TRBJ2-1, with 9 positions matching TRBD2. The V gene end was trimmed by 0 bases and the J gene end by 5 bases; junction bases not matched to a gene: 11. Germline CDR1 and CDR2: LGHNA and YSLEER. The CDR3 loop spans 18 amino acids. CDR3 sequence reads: CASSQERLAGYDDNEQFF. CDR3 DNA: TGCGCCAGCAGCCAAGAACGGCTAGCGGGATATGACGACAATGAGCAGTTCTTC.

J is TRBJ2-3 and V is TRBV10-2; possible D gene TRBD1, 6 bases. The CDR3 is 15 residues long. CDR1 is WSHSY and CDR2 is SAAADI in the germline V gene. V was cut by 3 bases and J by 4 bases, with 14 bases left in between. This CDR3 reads CASSEIQGLPDTQYF. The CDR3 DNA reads TGCGCCAGCAGTGAAATACAGGGTCTCCCAGATACGCAGTATTTT.